The clone carrying this T cell receptor (beta chain) was counted many times. Its antigen is unknown. The CDR3 sequence is 13 residues long. The V gene's germline CDR1 is SGHTA and CDR2 FQGNSA. Trimming cost V 5 bases and J 1 base, with 3 bases left between them. These data come from a study of T-cell memory formation after mild COVID-19. Study-level information: TCR clusters showed largely donor specificity. Broader study findings: While clones contracting from day 15 to 85 were balanced between CD4 and CD8, later expanders leaned CD4+. Second-wave clones reaching peak frequency on day 37 lacked confirmed SARS-CoV-2 specificity.

The 5'RACE method, run with constant-segment primers, produced TCR alpha and TCR beta cDNA libraries (carrying sample barcodes and UMIs). One entry per CDR3 protein, called by TCRdb with MiXCR from the 5' RACE reads. Of approximately 7,400 distinct CDR3 sequences detected, approximately 32% appear once; the ten largest clones hold roughly 55%. The V call is TRBV7-2, the J call TRBJ2-6; D is ambiguous. Sequencing used PBMCs or a T cell subset sorted from them (not recorded which). This receptor was obtained from an adult woman who had mild COVID-19 (a few samples of this study predate the infection). Cell type and time point are not known. CDR3 coding DNA: TGTGCCAGCAGCGTTTCTGGGGCCAACGTCCTGACTTTC. Translation: CASSVSGANVLTF. Full variable domain (missing parts from reference TRBV7-2 and TRBJ2-6): GAGVSQSPSNKVTEKGKDVELRCDPISGHTALYWYRQSLGQGLEFLIYFQGNSAPDKSGLPSDRFSAERTGGSVSTLTIQRTQQEDSAVYLCASSVSGANVLTFGAGSRLTVL.